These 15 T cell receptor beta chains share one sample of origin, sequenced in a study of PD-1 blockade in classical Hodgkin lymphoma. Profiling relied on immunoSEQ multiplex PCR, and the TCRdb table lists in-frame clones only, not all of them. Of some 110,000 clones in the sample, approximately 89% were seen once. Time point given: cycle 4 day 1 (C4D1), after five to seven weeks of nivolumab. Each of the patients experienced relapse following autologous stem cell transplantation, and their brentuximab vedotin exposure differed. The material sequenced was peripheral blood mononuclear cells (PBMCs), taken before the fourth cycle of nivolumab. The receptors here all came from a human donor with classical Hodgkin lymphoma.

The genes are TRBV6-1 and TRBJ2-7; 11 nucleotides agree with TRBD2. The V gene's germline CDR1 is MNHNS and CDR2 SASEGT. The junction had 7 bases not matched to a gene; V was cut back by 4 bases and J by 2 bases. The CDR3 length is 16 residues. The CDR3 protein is CASSGMGTSGTYEQYF. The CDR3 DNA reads TGTGCCAGCAGTGGGATGGGGACTAGCGGAACCTACGAGCAGTACTTC.

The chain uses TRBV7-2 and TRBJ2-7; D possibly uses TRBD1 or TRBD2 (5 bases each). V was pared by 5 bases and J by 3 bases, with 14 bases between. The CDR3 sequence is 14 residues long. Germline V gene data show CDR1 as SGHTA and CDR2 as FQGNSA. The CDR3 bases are TGTGCCAGCAGCCCTGGGACGCAACGCTACGAGCAGTACTTC. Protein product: CASSPGTQRYEQYF. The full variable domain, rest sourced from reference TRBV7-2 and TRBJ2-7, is GAGVSQSPSNKVTEKGKDVELRCDPISGHTALYWYRQSLGQGLEFLIYFQGNSAPDKSGLPSDRFSAERTGGSVSTLTIQRTQQEDSAVYLCASSPGTQRYEQYFGPGTRLTVT.

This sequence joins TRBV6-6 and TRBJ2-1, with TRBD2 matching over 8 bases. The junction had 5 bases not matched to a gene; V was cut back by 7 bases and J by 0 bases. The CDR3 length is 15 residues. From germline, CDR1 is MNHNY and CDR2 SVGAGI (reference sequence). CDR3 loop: CASNVAGRSYNEQFF. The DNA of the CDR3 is TGTGCCAGCAACGTAGCGGGACGCTCCTACAATGAGCAGTTCTTC.

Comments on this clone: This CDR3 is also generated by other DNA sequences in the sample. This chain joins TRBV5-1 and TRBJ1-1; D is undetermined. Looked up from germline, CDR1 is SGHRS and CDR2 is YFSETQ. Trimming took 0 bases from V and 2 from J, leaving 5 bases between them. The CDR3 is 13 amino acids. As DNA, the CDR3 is TGCGCCAGCAGCTTGGTCGTAAACACTGAAGCTTTCTTT. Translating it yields CASSLVVNTEAFF.

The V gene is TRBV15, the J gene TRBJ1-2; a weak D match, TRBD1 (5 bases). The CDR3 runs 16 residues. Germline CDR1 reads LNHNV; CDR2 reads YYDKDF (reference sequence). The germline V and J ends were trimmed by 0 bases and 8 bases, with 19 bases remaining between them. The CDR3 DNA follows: TGTGCCACCAGCAGAGATTTTAGGTTGACAGCCTGGGGCTACACCTTC. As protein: CATSRDFRLTAWGYTF.

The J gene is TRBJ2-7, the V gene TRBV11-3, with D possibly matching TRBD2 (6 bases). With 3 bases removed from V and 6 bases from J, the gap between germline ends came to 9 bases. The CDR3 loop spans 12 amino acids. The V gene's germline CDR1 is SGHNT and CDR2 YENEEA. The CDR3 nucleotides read TGTGCCAGCAGCTTGGAGGGAGGCGAGCAGTACTTC. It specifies CASSLEGGEQYF.

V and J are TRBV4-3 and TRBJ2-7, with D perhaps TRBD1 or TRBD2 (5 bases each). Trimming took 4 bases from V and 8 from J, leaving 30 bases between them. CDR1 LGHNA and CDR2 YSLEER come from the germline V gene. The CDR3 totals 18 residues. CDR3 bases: TGCGCCAGCAGCCGCCCTGTGTGGGGGACCCCTCAGGCGGGTAAGCAGTACTTC. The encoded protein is CASSRPVWGTPQAGKQYF.

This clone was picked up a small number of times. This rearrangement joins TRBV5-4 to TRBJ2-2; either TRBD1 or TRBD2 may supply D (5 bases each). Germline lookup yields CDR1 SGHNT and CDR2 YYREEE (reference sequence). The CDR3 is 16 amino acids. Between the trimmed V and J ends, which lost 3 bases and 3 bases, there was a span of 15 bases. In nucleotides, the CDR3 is TGTGCCAGCAGCTACCGGGACGGGGCGCACACCGGGGAGCTGTTTTTT. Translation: CASSYRDGAHTGELFF.

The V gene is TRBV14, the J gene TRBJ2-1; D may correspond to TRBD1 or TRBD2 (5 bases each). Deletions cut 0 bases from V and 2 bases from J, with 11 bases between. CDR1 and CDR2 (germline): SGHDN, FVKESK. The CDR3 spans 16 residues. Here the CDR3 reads CASSQDPTGPYNEQFF. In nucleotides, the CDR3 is TGTGCCAGCAGCCAAGACCCAACGGGACCCTACAATGAGCAGTTCTTC.

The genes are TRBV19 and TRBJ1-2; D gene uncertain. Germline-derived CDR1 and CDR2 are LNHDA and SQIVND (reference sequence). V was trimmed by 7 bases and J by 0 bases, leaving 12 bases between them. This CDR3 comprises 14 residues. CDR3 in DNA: TGTGCCAGTACGGAGGTTTCGACTAACTATGGCTACACCTTC. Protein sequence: CASTEVSTNYGYTF. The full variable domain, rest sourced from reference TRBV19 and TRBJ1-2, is DGGITQSPKYLFRKEGQNVTLSCEQNLNHDAMYWYRQDPGQGLRLIYYSQIVNDFQKGDIAEGYSVSREKKESFPLTVTSAQKNPTAFYLCASTEVSTNYGYTFGSGTRLTVV.

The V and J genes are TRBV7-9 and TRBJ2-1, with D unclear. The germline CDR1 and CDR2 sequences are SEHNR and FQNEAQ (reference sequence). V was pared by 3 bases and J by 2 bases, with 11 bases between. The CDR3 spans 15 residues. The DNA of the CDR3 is TGTGCCAGCAGCTTGGGTTCTACCACCTACAATGAGCAGTTCTTC. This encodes CASSLGSTTYNEQFF.

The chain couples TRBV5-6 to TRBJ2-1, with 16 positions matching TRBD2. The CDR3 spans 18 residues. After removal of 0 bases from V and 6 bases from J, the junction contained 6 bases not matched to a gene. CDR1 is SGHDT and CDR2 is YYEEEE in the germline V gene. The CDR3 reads CASSLGGTSGRAVNEQFF. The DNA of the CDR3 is TGTGCCAGCAGCTTGGGCGGGACTAGCGGGAGGGCCGTCAATGAGCAGTTCTTC.

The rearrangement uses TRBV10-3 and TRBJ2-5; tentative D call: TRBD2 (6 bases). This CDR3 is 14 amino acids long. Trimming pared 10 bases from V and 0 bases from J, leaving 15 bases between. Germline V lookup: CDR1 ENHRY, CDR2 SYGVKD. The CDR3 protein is CATRDSRYQETQYF. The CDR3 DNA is TGTGCCACCCGGGACTCCCGCTACCAAGAGACCCAGTACTTC.

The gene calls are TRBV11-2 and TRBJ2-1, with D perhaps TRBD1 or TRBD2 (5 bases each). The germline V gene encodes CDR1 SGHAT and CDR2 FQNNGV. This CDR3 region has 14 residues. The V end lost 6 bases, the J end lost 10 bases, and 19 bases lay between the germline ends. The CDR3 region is CASRAQGLSGEQFF. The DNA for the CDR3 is TGTGCCAGCAGGGCTCAGGGTCTGTCGGGGGAGCAGTTCTTC.

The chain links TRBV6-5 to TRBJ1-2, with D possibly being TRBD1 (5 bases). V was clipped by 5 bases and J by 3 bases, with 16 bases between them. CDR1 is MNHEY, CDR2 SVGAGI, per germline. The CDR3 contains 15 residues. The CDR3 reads CASSPRGGRDYGYTF. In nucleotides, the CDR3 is TGTGCCAGCAGTCCCCGGGGGGGTAGGGACTATGGCTACACCTTC.